The 27 T cell receptor beta chains below come from one sample, sequenced in a study of blood T cell repertoires in COVID-19. Only in-frame clones appear in the TCRdb table, and some are missing; sequencing was by immunoSEQ multiplex PCR. The data contain a few hundred thousand clones, nearly 90% of them singletons. The sample taken for sequencing was PBMCs or T cells enriched from blood (not recorded which). Source of these receptors: a woman in her fifties or sixties who had been exposed to COVID-19.

The chain has TRBV10-3 and TRBJ2-5; 8 bases match TRBD2. V was pared by 6 bases and J by 2 bases, with 8 bases of the junction left unmatched. CDR3 size: 15 residues. From germline, CDR1 is ENHRY and CDR2 SYGVKD. The CDR3 protein is CAIRRSGGPQETQYF. The CDR3 coding sequence is TGTGCCATCAGGCGGAGCGGGGGACCACAAGAGACCCAGTACTTC.

The rearrangement joins TRBV19 to TRBJ1-2; no definite D call. CDR3 length equals 14 residues. The germline V and J ends were trimmed by 6 bases and 5 bases, with 16 bases remaining between them. The V gene's germline CDR1 is LNHDA and CDR2 SQIVND (reference sequence). CDR3 loop: CASRPSHNEYGYTF. Here the CDR3 DNA reads TGTGCCAGTAGACCCTCTCACAATGAATATGGCTACACCTTC. Together with reference TRBV19 and TRBJ1-2, the CDR3 gives the full variable domain: DGGITQSPKYLFRKEGQNVTLSCEQNLNHDAMYWYRQDPGQGLRLIYYSQIVNDFQKGDIAEGYSVSREKKESFPLTVTSAQKNPTAFYLCASRPSHNEYGYTFGSGTRLTVV.

The rearrangement uses TRBV5-1 and TRBJ1-2; tentative D call: TRBD1 (5 bases). The germline CDR1 and CDR2 sequences are SGHRS and YFSETQ. CDR3 length: 16 amino acids. Trimming took 0 bases from V and 3 from J, leaving 15 bases between them. DNA for the CDR3: TGCGCCAGCAGCTTGGCCTCACAGGTATCCTACTATGGCTACACCTTC. Protein sequence: CASSLASQVSYYGYTF.

This clone was found once. This chain uses TRBV6-4 with TRBJ2-1; possible D gene TRBD2, 6 bases. V shed 2 bases and J shed 3 bases, with 11 bases lying between them. The CDR3 spans 15 residues. Per the germline V gene, CDR1 is MRHNA and CDR2 is SNTAGT. The CDR3 DNA reads as TGTGCCAGCAGTGACCGGCGGGGAGTCTACAATGAGCAGTTCTTC. Amino acid sequence: CASSDRRGVYNEQFF.

The chain is built from TRBV9 and TRBJ2-3; 13 bases align to TRBD2. With 7 bases clipped from V and 6 bases from J, the junction kept 8 bases outside the gene matches. Germline V lookup: CDR1 SGDLS, CDR2 YYNGEE. The CDR3 runs to 15 residues. Written as DNA, the CDR3 is TGTGCCAGCTCTCTAGGGACTAGCGGGGTTGATACGCAGTATTTT. It yields the protein CASSLGTSGVDTQYF.

This clone has a single count. V gene TRBV7-8 combines with J gene TRBJ2-3; D perhaps matches TRBD2 (7 bases). Germline CDR1 SGHVS, CDR2 FQNEAQ. The CDR3 covers 17 residues. Trimming removed 2 bases from V and 6 bases from J, with 21 bases in between. CDR3 nucleotide sequence: TGTGCCAGCAGCTTAAGAGTTTTCGGGGGGCTAGGCGATACGCAGTATTTT. Protein sequence: CASSLRVFGGLGDTQYF.

The chain combines TRBV28 with TRBJ1-1; 8 positions agree with TRBD1. Trimming at V came to 6 bases and at J to 4 bases, leaving 10 bases not matched to a gene. CDR1 is MDHEN and CDR2 is SYDVKM in the germline V gene. The CDR3 spans 15 residues. CDR3 nucleotide sequence: TGTGCCAGCAGATCCATTGGGCAGGGGGCCACTGAAGCTTTCTTT. It codes for CASRSIGQGATEAFF.

This rearrangement joins TRBV5-1 to TRBJ1-2, with 10 positions matching TRBD1. CDR3 length equals 17 residues. Trimming cost V 2 bases and J 6 bases; bases outside gene matches: 13. Germline CDR1 reads SGHRS; CDR2 reads YFSETQ. CDR3 coding DNA: TGCGCCAGCAGCTTCCGGGACAGGGGACAGGACGGTGATGGCTACACCTTC. This translates into CASSFRDRGQDGDGYTF. The whole variable domain, remainder taken from reference TRBV5-1 and TRBJ1-2, is KAGVTQTPRYLIKTRGQQVTLSCSPISGHRSVSWYQQTPGQGLQFLFEYFSETQRNKGNFPGRFSGRQFSNSRSEMNVSTLELGDSALYLCASSFRDRGQDGDGYTFGSGTRLTVV.

The table lists this clone with a count of one. CDR3 amino acids: CASSYRGADRNTIYF. The CDR3 DNA reads TGTGCCAGCAGCTACCGTGGGGCTGACCGAAACACCATATATTTT. The chain has TRBV5-4 and TRBJ1-3; D may be TRBD1 (5 bases). V was cut by 3 bases and J by 5 bases, with 15 bases left in between. CDR1 and CDR2 from the germline V gene are SGHNT and YYREEE (reference sequence). The CDR3 consists of 15 residues.

This clone has just a few counts. The chain joins TRBV15 to TRBJ1-6; 10 nucleotides align to TRBD1. Trimming removed 5 bases from V and 9 bases from J; junction bases left unmatched: 7. The CDR3 runs 15 residues. Germline V gives CDR1 LNHNV, CDR2 YYDKDF (reference sequence). CDR3: CATSPRQGAGSPLHF. The DNA of the CDR3 is TGTGCCACCAGCCCTAGACAGGGGGCTGGTTCACCCCTCCACTTT.

The chain carries TRBV27 and TRBJ2-2, with D possibly TRBD1 on 5 matching bases. The CDR3 spans 15 residues. Between the trimmed V and J ends, which lost 5 bases and 3 bases, there was a span of 13 bases. Germline CDR1 and CDR2: MNHEY and SMNVEV (reference sequence). CDR3 coding DNA: TGTGCCAGCAGTCCCTCCCGGACATACACCGGGGAGCTGTTTTTT. This gives the protein CASSPSRTYTGELFF.

The V and J genes are TRBV2 and TRBJ2-5, with a weak D call TRBD1 (5 bases). The V end lost 7 bases, the J end lost 6 bases, and 12 bases lay between the germline ends. The CDR3 covers 12 residues. CDR1 SNHLY and CDR2 FYNNEI come from the germline V gene. CDR3 sequence (DNA): TGTGCCAGCATAGGGGCCCGGCAGACCCAGTACTTC. The encoded protein is CASIGARQTQYF.

The genes are TRBV5-6 and TRBJ1-2; D is possibly TRBD1 (6 bases). The CDR3 runs 14 residues. CDR1 is SGHDT and CDR2 is YYEEEE in the germline V gene. V lost 2 bases to trimming and J lost 4 bases, with 12 bases between them. CDR3 amino acids: CASSLPDRPYGYTF. The CDR3 bases are TGTGCCAGCAGCTTACCCGACAGGCCCTATGGCTACACCTTC. Looking up the rest from reference TRBV5-6 and TRBJ1-2 gives the full variable domain: DAGVTQSPTHLIKTRGQQVTLRCSPKSGHDTVSWYQQALGQGPQFIFQYYEEEERQRGNFPDRFSGHQFPNYSSELNVNALLLGDSALYLCASSLPDRPYGYTFGSGTRLTVV.

The chain is built from TRBV7-2 and TRBJ2-3; weak D call: TRBD2 (5 bases). V was trimmed by 4 bases and J by 3 bases, leaving 11 bases between them. CDR1 is SGHTA, CDR2 FQGNSA, per germline. This CDR3 region has 14 residues. The CDR3 bases are TGTGCCAGCAGCTCCCCCGGAGGTACAGATACGCAGTATTTT. It codes for CASSSPGGTDTQYF.

CDR3 sequence reads: CASSQAGVSYGYTF. As DNA, the CDR3 is TGTGCCAGCAGCCAAGCAGGGGTTAGCTATGGCTACACCTTC. V gene TRBV13 combines with J gene TRBJ1-2, with D possibly matching TRBD1 (6 bases). The V gene lost 5 bases and the J gene lost 4 bases, with 14 bases spanning the gap. The CDR3 is made up of 14 amino acids. Looked up from germline, CDR1 is PRHDT and CDR2 is FYEKMQ (reference sequence).

The chain employs TRBV19 and TRBJ1-5, with TRBD1 as a possible D gene (5 bases). Between the trimmed V and J ends, which lost 3 bases and 4 bases, there was a span of 22 bases. CDR1 and CDR2 from the germline V gene are LNHDA and SQIVND (reference sequence). The CDR3 totals 18 residues. The CDR3 protein is CASSIFRGLRADNQPQHF. The CDR3 DNA reads TGTGCCAGTAGTATTTTCCGTGGGCTCAGGGCGGATAATCAGCCCCAGCATTTT.

This clone showed up just a few times. The sample has other DNA sequences that encode this CDR3 too. The DNA for the CDR3 is TGTGCCAGCAGCTTAGCGCGCGATCAGCCCCAGCATTTT. Its protein product is CASSLARDQPQHF. The chain couples TRBV7-2 to TRBJ1-5; D gene uncertain. This CDR3 is 13 amino acids long. Germline loops: CDR1 SGHTA, CDR2 FQGNSA. V gave up 0 bases and J gave up 5 bases, with 5 bases separating them. The full variable domain, its missing parts supplied by reference TRBV7-2 and TRBJ1-5, is GAGVSQSPSNKVTEKGKDVELRCDPISGHTALYWYRQSLGQGLEFLIYFQGNSAPDKSGLPSDRFSAERTGGSVSTLTIQRTQQEDSAVYLCASSLARDQPQHFGDGTRLSIL.

The rearrangement links TRBV30 to TRBJ1-4; no clear D gene. Looked up from germline, CDR1 is GTSNPN and CDR2 is SVGIG (reference sequence). Trimming pared 3 bases from V and 6 bases from J, leaving 8 bases between. The CDR3 is 12 amino acids. CDR3 amino acids: CAWRQAYEKLFF. The CDR3 DNA reads TGTGCCTGGAGGCAGGCCTATGAAAAACTGTTTTTT. The complete variable domain, with remaining parts taken from reference TRBV30 and TRBJ1-4, reads SQTIHQWPATLVQPVGSPLSLECTVEGTSNPNLYWYRQAAGRGLQLLFYSVGIGQISSEVPQNLSASRPQDRQFILSSKKLLLSDSGFYLCAWRQAYEKLFFGSGTQLSVL.

The rearrangement uses TRBV7-8 and TRBJ1-2, with D possibly matching TRBD1 (5 bases). CDR3 length equals 14 residues. Per the germline V gene, CDR1 is SGHVS and CDR2 is FQNEAQ. Trimming left V 4 bases short and J 7 bases short, with 16 bases between. CDR3 sequence: CASSSPDTLGGYTF. The CDR3 DNA sequence: TGTGCCAGCAGCTCTCCGGACACCCTTGGTGGCTACACCTTC. Based on the CDR3 plus reference TRBV7-8 and TRBJ1-2, the full variable domain is GAGVSQSPRYKVAKRGQDVALRCDPISGHVSLFWYQQALGQGPEFLTYFQNEAQLDKSGLPSDRFFAERPEGSVSTLKIQRTQQEDSAVYLCASSSPDTLGGYTFGSGTRLTVV.

The gene calls are TRBV28 and TRBJ2-7, with 7 bases that match TRBD1. Germline V gene sequence: CDR1 MDHEN, CDR2 SYDVKM. V shed 4 bases, J shed 6 bases, and the junction held 15 bases outside the gene matches. CDR3 length: 16 residues. The CDR3 DNA follows: TGTGCCAGCAGTTCCTCTACGACAGGGTCCGTTAGCGAGCAGTACTTC. Encoded protein: CASSSSTTGSVSEQYF.

The V and J genes are TRBV11-3 and TRBJ2-1; TRBD2 aligns across 11 bases. This CDR3 comprises 16 residues. Trimming cost V 2 bases and J 8 bases; bases outside gene matches: 8. Looked up from germline, CDR1 is SGHNT and CDR2 is YENEEA. In nucleotides, the CDR3 is TGTGCCAGCAGCTTATTTAGCGGGGGGGCTGAACATGAGCAGTTCTTC. Amino acid sequence: CASSLFSGGAEHEQFF.

CDR3 bases: TGTGCCAGCAGCTTGGGGAGCAATGAGCAGTTCTTC. Protein: CASSLGSNEQFF. This chain connects TRBV5-6 to TRBJ2-1; the D is unclear. This CDR3 is 12 amino acids long. From germline, CDR1 is SGHDT and CDR2 YYEEEE. With 0 bases removed from V and 6 bases from J, the gap between germline ends came to 4 bases.

The gene calls are TRBV27 and TRBJ2-2; 7 nucleotides agree with TRBD1. J gave up 5 bases and V 1 base, and 4 bases lay outside the gene matches. In germline, CDR1 is MNHEY, CDR2 SMNVEV (reference sequence). The CDR3 has 15 amino acids. Here the CDR3 reads CASSLLTGLTGELFF. CDR3 bases: TGTGCCAGCAGTTTATTGACAGGGCTTACCGGGGAGCTGTTTTTT.

The rearrangement joins TRBV20-1 to TRBJ2-1; TRBD2 aligns across 10 bases. The CDR3 totals 16 residues. Germline-derived CDR1 and CDR2 are DFQATT and SNEGSKA (reference sequence). V trimming: 3 bases; J trimming: 3 bases; junction bases outside the gene matches: 8. The CDR3 coding sequence is TGCAGTGCTAGTAAGGGCGGGACTAGCGTCTACAATGAGCAGTTCTTC. Its translation: CSASKGGTSVYNEQFF.

The V and J genes are TRBV27 and TRBJ2-1, with a possible D match to TRBD1 (6 bases). V lost 5 bases to trimming and J lost 4 bases, with 9 bases between them. From germline, CDR1 is MNHEY and CDR2 SMNVEV (reference sequence). The CDR3 covers 13 residues. This chain's CDR3 is CASSVGHYNEQFF. Written as DNA, the CDR3 is TGTGCCAGCAGTGTGGGACATTACAATGAGCAGTTCTTC.

The chain couples TRBV11-3 to TRBJ1-5, with TRBD1 as a possible D gene (6 bases). The CDR3 runs 18 residues. The germline V gene encodes CDR1 SGHNT and CDR2 YENEEA. Trimming removed 1 base at V and 0 bases at J, with 16 bases between. As DNA, the CDR3 is TGTGCCAGCAGCTTAGGGGGAAGGACAGTTTATAGCAATCAGCCCCAGCATTTT. Protein: CASSLGGRTVYSNQPQHF.

The chain is built from TRBV21-1 and TRBJ2-3; the table calls TRBD2, which could not be checked here. TRBV21-1 is an annotated pseudogene. The CDR3 is 14 amino acids. This CDR3 reads CASTTSGDGDTQYF. In DNA form, the CDR3 reads TGTGCCAGCACGACTAGCGGGGATGGAGATACGCAGTATTTT.